These 28 T cell receptor beta chains share one sample of origin, sequenced in a study of OX40 agonist ivuxolimab in advanced cancers. The library relied on the immunoSEQ multiplex PCR assay. The clones in this table, taken by TCRdb from immuneACCESS, are in-frame only. Not every clone is retained; where verified, under half of the shortfall comes from an unresolved V gene, and the cause of the rest is unknown. This sample lists 82,000 or so clones; roughly 92% were detected once. 0.55% to 0.65% of the sample is in the top ten clones. Source: CD4+ or CD8+ T cells sorted from blood, taken in a trial of the OX40 agonist ivuxolimab. These receptors were collected from an adult with an advanced solid tumor such as melanoma, head and neck, liver or kidney cancer.

The gene calls are TRBV4-1 and TRBJ2-3; 8 bases align to TRBD1. The germline CDR1 and CDR2 sequences are MGHRA and YSYEKL. The V gene end was trimmed by 3 bases and the J gene end by 2 bases; junction bases not matched to a gene: 10. The length of the CDR3 is 17 residues. The CDR3 protein is CASSHQGRGRSTDTQYF. For the CDR3, the DNA is TGCGCCAGCAGCCACCAAGGCAGGGGGCGATCCACAGATACGCAGTATTTT.

V usage is TRBV9 and J usage is TRBJ1-1, with D unclear. V was trimmed by 4 bases and J by 2 bases, leaving 15 bases between them. The CDR3 runs to 15 residues. Germline V gene sequence: CDR1 SGDLS, CDR2 YYNGEE. The CDR3 sequence: CASSTRSAGNTEAFF. CDR3 in DNA: TGTGCCAGCAGCACCCGCTCGGCGGGAAACACTGAAGCTTTCTTT.

This clone has a single count. The chain joins TRBV19 to TRBJ2-2; 8 positions agree with TRBD1. Germline V gene sequence: CDR1 LNHDA, CDR2 SQIVND (reference sequence). Trimming cost V 4 bases and J 2 bases; bases outside gene matches: 3. The length of the CDR3 is 15 residues. CDR3: CASSRDRINTGELFF. CDR3 coding DNA: TGTGCCAGTAGTAGGGACAGGATTAACACCGGGGAGCTGTTTTTT.

This clone was seen once. The chain joins TRBV30 to TRBJ2-1; TRBD2 agrees at 10 bases. Germline loops: CDR1 GTSNPN, CDR2 SVGIG (reference sequence). The CDR3 consists of 14 residues. The V segment lost 8 bases and the J segment 3 bases; nucleotides outside the gene matches: 7. The CDR3, as DNA: TGTGCCAGCCAGCGGGGGGGCCGCTACAATGAGCAGTTCTTC. Translating it yields CASQRGGRYNEQFF.

The genes are TRBV11-2 and TRBJ2-3, with TRBD2 matching over 13 bases. Germline values: CDR1 SGHAT, CDR2 FQNNGV. The ends lost 7 bases at V and 0 bases at J; junction bases unmatched: 1. The CDR3 contains 15 residues. The CDR3 region has the DNA TGTGCCAGCAAGGGACTAGCGGGGAGCACAGATACGCAGTATTTT. Protein: CASKGLAGSTDTQYF.

The chain couples TRBV19 to TRBJ2-4; a possible D gene is TRBD1 (6 bases). V shed 6 bases and J shed 0 bases, with 9 bases lying between them. The CDR3 has 14 amino acids. Germline loops: CDR1 LNHDA, CDR2 SQIVND (reference sequence). The CDR3 sequence is CASRDSLAKNIQYF. The CDR3 region has the DNA TGTGCCAGTAGGGACAGCCTAGCCAAAAACATTCAGTACTTC.

Only a few counts were recorded for this clone. This chain joins TRBV6-5 and TRBJ1-1; D possibly corresponds to TRBD1 (6 bases). Per germline, CDR1 MNHEY and CDR2 SVGAGI. The CDR3 has 14 residues. V lost 6 bases and J 3 bases, leaving 14 bases between the germline ends. The CDR3 bases are TGTGCCAGCAGCAACCAGGGGACGGACACTGAAGCTTTCTTT. It translates to CASSNQGTDTEAFF.

V is TRBV5-4 and J is TRBJ2-7, with 13 bases identical to TRBD2. CDR3 length: 15 residues. The trim removed 4 bases at V and 3 bases at J, leaving 4 bases unmatched. Germline loops: CDR1 SGHNT, CDR2 YYREEE (reference sequence). CDR3 in amino acids: CASSTGLAGVYEQYF. CDR3 nucleotide sequence: TGTGCCAGCAGCACCGGACTAGCGGGGGTCTACGAGCAGTACTTC.

V usage is TRBV9 and J usage is TRBJ2-3; 8 nucleotides line up with TRBD2. Germline V gene lookup returns CDR1 SGDLS and CDR2 YYNGEE. V lost 3 bases to trimming and J lost 3 bases; unmatched junction nucleotides: 12. The CDR3 extends over 17 amino acids. CDR3 DNA sequence: TGTGCCAGCAGCGAGTCTCGGGGGGGCCAAGCGACAGATACGCAGTATTTT. It specifies CASSESRGGQATDTQYF.

This clone was seen just once. This rearrangement joins TRBV12-2 to TRBJ1-4. TRBV12-2 counts as a pseudogene. The length of the CDR3 is 14 residues. Here the CDR3 DNA reads TGTGCAAGTCGCTTTTTTCGGGAAGGCGAAAAACTGTTTTTT. It codes for CASRFFREGEKLFF.

The rearrangement links TRBV10-2 to TRBJ1-2, with 8 bases identical to TRBD1. With 4 bases clipped from V and 2 bases from J, the junction kept 9 bases outside the gene matches. The CDR3 has 16 amino acids. The germline gives CDR1 WSHSY, CDR2 SAAADI. The CDR3 sequence: CASSAVEGQVNYGYTF. In DNA, the CDR3 is TGCGCCAGCAGTGCGGTCGAGGGACAGGTGAACTATGGCTACACCTTC.

The rearrangement uses TRBV2 and TRBJ1-2; 8 bases agree with TRBD1. The V gene end was trimmed by 7 bases and the J gene end by 2 bases; junction bases not matched to a gene: 3. This CDR3 has 13 amino acids. Germline lookup yields CDR1 SNHLY and CDR2 FYNNEI. For the CDR3, the DNA is TGTGCCAGCACGGGACAGGCAAACTATGGCTACACCTTC. This encodes CASTGQANYGYTF.

As DNA, the CDR3 is TGTGCCAGCAGCGCCCCCCCCAAGCGGGACACAGATACGCAGTATTTT. It codes for CASSAPPKRDTDTQYF. This chain connects TRBV9 to TRBJ2-3; 7 bases map to TRBD2. Germline V CDR1 and CDR2: SGDLS, YYNGEE. The ends lost 3 bases at V and 2 bases at J; junction bases unmatched: 9. The CDR3 extends over 16 amino acids.

V gene TRBV19 combines with J gene TRBJ2-5; D is unresolved. Germline V gene lookup returns CDR1 LNHDA and CDR2 SQIVND (reference sequence). This CDR3 is 14 amino acids long. Trimming left V 1 base short and J 1 base short, with 7 bases between. The CDR3 reads CASSIGRIQETQYF. In DNA, the CDR3 is TGTGCCAGTAGTATAGGCCGGATCCAAGAGACCCAGTACTTC.

The V gene is TRBV2, the J gene TRBJ1-5; no reliable D call. The CDR3 has 17 amino acids. Trimming pared 5 bases from V and 0 bases from J, leaving 17 bases between. Looked up from germline, CDR1 is SNHLY and CDR2 is FYNNEI. The CDR3 nucleotides read TGTGCCAGCAGTTCCACTGAGACCCTCTATAGCAATCAGCCCCAGCATTTT. This gives the protein CASSSTETLYSNQPQHF.

This clone was observed a single time. In nucleotides, the CDR3 is TGTGCCTGGAGCCAGGTACTAACAACTAATGAAAAACTGTTTTTT. This gives the protein CAWSQVLTTNEKLFF. This chain links TRBV30 with TRBJ1-4, with D uncertain. This CDR3 region has 15 residues. The V gene's germline CDR1 is GTSNPN and CDR2 SVGIG (reference sequence). Trimming left V 3 bases short and J 0 bases short, with 11 bases between. Full variable domain (missing parts from reference TRBV30 and TRBJ1-4): SQTIHQWPATLVQPVGSPLSLECTVEGTSNPNLYWYRQAAGRGLQLLFYSVGIGQISSEVPQNLSASRPQDRQFILSSKKLLLSDSGFYLCAWSQVLTTNEKLFFGSGTQLSVL.

The rearrangement links TRBV19 to TRBJ2-2; the match to TRBD2 covers 7 bases. J lost 3 bases, V lost 7 bases, and 8 bases had no gene match. The length of the CDR3 is 15 residues. Germline V gene sequence: CDR1 LNHDA, CDR2 SQIVND (reference sequence). Written as DNA, the CDR3 is TGTGCCAGTAAAGGGAGCGGGGTTTACACCGGGGAGCTGTTTTTT. This encodes CASKGSGVYTGELFF.

This sequence joins TRBV5-4 and TRBJ2-3; 14 bases agree with TRBD2. Germline CDR1 is SGHNT and CDR2 is YYREEE (reference sequence). The CDR3 runs 18 residues. J lost 2 bases, V lost 4 bases, and 9 bases had no gene match. This chain's CDR3 is CASSRRTSGGMYTDTQYF. The CDR3, as DNA: TGTGCCAGCAGCCGAAGGACTAGCGGGGGGATGTACACAGATACGCAGTATTTT.

V gene TRBV18 combines with J gene TRBJ1-2; D not certain. Deletions cut 3 bases from V and 8 bases from J, with 13 bases between. The germline gives CDR1 KGHSH, CDR2 LQKENI. CDR3 length: 13 residues. This CDR3 reads CASSPVGGWGYTF. Here the CDR3 DNA reads TGTGCCAGCTCACCCGTAGGCGGGTGGGGCTACACCTTC.

The chain has TRBV19 and TRBJ2-7, with D perhaps TRBD1 (6 bases). The CDR3 extends over 16 amino acids. The V gene lost 4 bases and the J gene lost 0 bases, with 16 bases spanning the gap. CDR1 LNHDA and CDR2 SQIVND come from the germline V gene (reference sequence). The CDR3 DNA reads TGTGCCAGTAGTAATGAGTGGGGGCGCAGCTCCTACGAGCAGTACTTC. This translates into CASSNEWGRSSYEQYF.

This chain uses TRBV18 with TRBJ1-4; TRBD1 is a possible D gene (5 bases). Germline V gene lookup returns CDR1 KGHSH and CDR2 LQKENI. Between the trimmed V and J ends, which lost 4 bases and 3 bases, there was a span of 6 bases. CDR3 length equals 13 residues. In DNA, the CDR3 is TGTGCCAGCTCACGAGGGGCTAATGAAAAACTGTTTTTT. Amino acid sequence: CASSRGANEKLFF.

The rearrangement joins TRBV27 to TRBJ2-2; the D call may be TRBD1 or TRBD2 (5 bases each). The length of the CDR3 is 15 residues. Deletions cut 10 bases from V and 3 bases from J, with 18 bases between. Germline lookup yields CDR1 MNHEY and CDR2 SMNVEV (reference sequence). This chain's CDR3 is CATRGVVEYTGELFF. CDR3 nucleotide sequence: TGTGCCACCCGAGGGGTGGTAGAGTACACCGGGGAGCTGTTTTTT.

V is TRBV4-1 and J is TRBJ2-3; D remains ambiguous. The ends were cut back, 0 bases at V and 4 bases at J, with 5 bases in the middle. CDR1 and CDR2 from the germline V gene are MGHRA and YSYEKL. The CDR3 has 13 residues. The CDR3 sequence: CASSQDGPDTQYF. The CDR3 DNA reads as TGCGCCAGCAGCCAAGATGGCCCAGATACGCAGTATTTT.

This clone is a singleton in its sample. Here the CDR3 reads CASSPETGSTNYGYTF. As DNA, the CDR3 is TGTGCCAGCTCACCAGAAACAGGGTCTACTAACTATGGCTACACCTTC. The J gene is TRBJ1-2, the V gene TRBV18; perhaps TRBD1 as D (6 bases). Trimming took off 2 bases at V and 0 bases at J, with 13 bases between the two ends. CDR3 length: 16 residues. Germline CDR1 is KGHSH and CDR2 is LQKENI.

This chain links TRBV29-1 with TRBJ1-4, with D possibly matching TRBD1 (6 bases). The germline V gene has CDR1 SQVTM and CDR2 ANQGSEA. This CDR3 is 15 amino acids long. V was shortened by 6 bases and J by 3 bases, with 17 bases between the two germline ends. The CDR3 DNA reads TGCAGCGTCCTGGGCCCTCCAGGGGCTAATGAAAAACTGTTTTTT. Its translation: CSVLGPPGANEKLFF.

Worth noting for this clone: The sample carries other DNA sequences with the same CDR3. The rearrangement uses TRBV30 and TRBJ2-5, with D tentatively TRBD1 or TRBD2 (5 bases each). With 0 bases removed from V and 1 base from J, the gap between germline ends came to 6 bases. Germline loops: CDR1 GTSNPN, CDR2 SVGIG (reference sequence). This CDR3 has 13 amino acids. In DNA form, the CDR3 reads TGTGCCTGGAGTGTGGGGGTCCAAGAGACCCAGTACTTC. Translating it yields CAWSVGVQETQYF.

The chain recombines TRBV11-3 with TRBJ2-2, with a possible D match to TRBD1 (5 bases). CDR1 is SGHNT and CDR2 is YENEEA in the germline V gene. This CDR3 region has 15 residues. Trimming cost V 1 base and J 1 base, with 7 bases left between them. CDR3 region: CASSLGQGNTGELFF. DNA for the CDR3: TGTGCCAGCAGCTTAGGGCAGGGGAACACCGGGGAGCTGTTTTTT. Based on the CDR3 plus reference TRBV11-3 and TRBJ2-2, the full variable domain is EAGVVQSPRYKIIEKKQPVAFWCNPISGHNTLYWYLQNLGQGPELLIRYENEEAVDDSQLPKDRFSAERLKGVDSTLKIQPAELGDSAVYLCASSLGQGNTGELFFGEGSRLTVL.

This rearrangement joins TRBV9 to TRBJ2-7; no clear D. V was pared by 0 bases and J by 1 base, with 8 bases between. The germline CDR1 and CDR2 sequences are SGDLS and YYNGEE. The CDR3 totals 14 residues. The CDR3 protein is CASSVEGISYEQYF. The CDR3 nucleotides are TGTGCCAGCAGCGTAGAGGGCATATCCTACGAGCAGTACTTC.